Shown below are 2 T cell receptor beta chains from a single sample sequenced in a study of blood T cell repertoires in COVID-19. TCRdb's copy holds only in-frame clones and misses some; the assay was immunoSEQ multiplex PCR. The sample consists of around 300,000 clones, 70% to 90% of them appearing once. Sequenced input: peripheral blood. The source is a man between 18 and 29 years old with active or convalescent COVID-19.

J is TRBJ1-1 and V is TRBV20-1, with 9 bases identical to TRBD1. Germline CDR1 DFQATT, CDR2 SNEGSKA (reference sequence). Trimming at V came to 3 bases and at J to 5 bases, leaving 13 bases not matched to a gene. The length of the CDR3 is 16 residues. CDR3 protein: CSASYTQGALMTEAFF. The DNA for the CDR3 is TGCAGTGCTAGTTACACACAGGGGGCTCTGATGACTGAAGCTTTCTTT.

The table lists this clone with a count of one. In DNA form, the CDR3 reads TGTGCCACCACGCAAGGGAGGGGTGCCAATCAGCCCCAGCATTTT. Encoded protein: CATTQGRGANQPQHF. The chain employs TRBV15 and TRBJ1-5; D possibly corresponds to TRBD1 (5 bases). Trimming left V 7 bases short and J 3 bases short, with 16 bases between. CDR1 LNHNV and CDR2 YYDKDF come from the germline V gene (reference sequence). This CDR3 is 15 amino acids long.